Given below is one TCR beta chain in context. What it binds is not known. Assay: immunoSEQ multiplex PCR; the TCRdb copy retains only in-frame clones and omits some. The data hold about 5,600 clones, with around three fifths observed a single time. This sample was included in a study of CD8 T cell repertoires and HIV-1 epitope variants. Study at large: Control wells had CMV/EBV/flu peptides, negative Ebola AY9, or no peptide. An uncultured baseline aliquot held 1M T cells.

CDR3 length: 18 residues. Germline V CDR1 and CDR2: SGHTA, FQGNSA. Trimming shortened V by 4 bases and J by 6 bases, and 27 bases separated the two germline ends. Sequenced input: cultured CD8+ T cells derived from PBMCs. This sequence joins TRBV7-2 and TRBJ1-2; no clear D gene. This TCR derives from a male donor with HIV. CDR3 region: CASSYRPRREAETNGYTF. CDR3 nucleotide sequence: TGTGCCAGCAGCTACCGTCCTCGCCGGGAGGCAGAGACTAATGGCTACACCTTC.